The rows below give T cell receptor beta chains drawn from one sample of a study of blood T cell repertoires in COVID-19. The repertoire was sequenced with immunoSEQ multiplex PCR; TCRdb's copy has only in-frame clones and lacks some. The sample consists of just over 250,000 clones, around four fifths of them appearing once. Sequenced sample: PBMCs or T cells enriched from blood (not recorded which). These receptors all stem from a young man with acute COVID-19. Both conserved end residues are part of each CDR3. Fields, in order: V gene, clone size, D gene, J gene, CDR3 DNA, CDR3 protein. The D gene is left open where the match is weak. Clone size, where shown, is once, few, many, or a class for clones that have expanded.

TRBV6-5	.	.	TRBJ1-6	TGTGCCAGCAGGCAGACAGCGCATAATTCACCCCTCCACTTT	CASRQTAHNSPLHF
TRBV19	few	.	TRBJ1-1	TGTGCCAGTAGTACCAGGACAGTCACTGAAGCTTTCTTT	CASSTRTVTEAFF
TRBV5-4	.	.	TRBJ2-5	TGTGCCAGCAGCTTAGGGGTGGGTGAGGAGACCCAGTACTTC	CASSLGVGEETQYF
TRBV2	.	.	TRBJ2-5	TGTGCCAGCAGTCCTCGAAGAGAAGAGACCCAGTACTTC	CASSPRREETQYF
TRBV29-1	.	.	TRBJ1-3	TGCAGCGCCGTCTCTGGAAACACCATATATTTT	CSAVSGNTIYF
TRBV18	.	.	TRBJ1-3	TGTGCCAGCTCCGCAGCTGCGGGGGGCTCTGGAAACACCATATATTTT	CASSAAAGGSGNTIYF
TRBV27	.	TRBD1	TRBJ1-3	TGTGCCAGCAGAGGACAGGGGGCGGGAAACACCATATATTTT	CASRGQGAGNTIYF
TRBV4-3	few	TRBD1	TRBJ2-2	TGCGCCAGCAGCCAAGAGTTGGGTTCAGGGGGCTACGGGGAGCTGTTTTTT	CASSQELGSGGYGELFF
TRBV12-3/TRBV12-4	.	TRBD1	TRBJ1-5	TGTGCCAGCCTTCGACAGGGGCATCAGCCCCAGCATTTT	CASLRQGHQPQHF
TRBV7-8	few	TRBD1	TRBJ1-4	TGTGCCAGCAGCCCCTCGGGACAGGGTGGGTTAAATGAAAAACTGTTTTTT	CASSPSGQGGLNEKLFF
TRBV19	.	TRBD1	TRBJ1-1	TGTGCCTCTACAACGGGACAGGGGGCCCTCATGAGGACTGAAGCTTTCTTT	CASTTGQGALMRTEAFF
TRBV28	once	.	TRBJ1-1	TGTGCCAGCACCCAACCCCTAATACAGGGAGAAGCTTTCTTT	CASTQPLIQGEAFF
TRBV5-1	.	TRBD2	TRBJ2-3	TGTGCCAGTCTTCCGGCTAGCGGATTCACAGATACGCAGTATTTT	CASLPASGFTDTQYF
TRBV27	few	.	TRBJ2-3	TGTGCCAGCAGTTTAGGGGGCAGGACAGATACGCAGTATTTT	CASSLGGRTDTQYF
TRBV27	.	TRBD2	TRBJ2-3	TGTGCCAGCAGAAAGGGGACTAGCGGGGGGGCCTCGAGGTACACAGATACGCAGTATTTT	CASRKGTSGGASRYTDTQYF
TRBV20-1	.	TRBD1	TRBJ1-2	TGCAGTGCTAGTTTGGGACAGGGGGCTTGGGGCTACACCTTC	CSASLGQGAWGYTF
TRBV2	.	TRBD1	TRBJ2-1	TGTGCCAGCAGCCGGAGGGGACAGGGGAGTAATGAGCAGTTCTTC	CASSRRGQGSNEQFF
TRBV5-1	.	TRBD2	TRBJ2-1	TGTGCCAGCAGGTTAGGACTAGCGGGCTCCTACAATGAGCAGTTCTTC	CASRLGLAGSYNEQFF
TRBV5-1	few	TRBD1	TRBJ1-2	TGTGCCAGTGGGACAGGGATAAACTATGGCTACACCTTC	CASGTGINYGYTF
TRBV7-6	.	.	TRBJ1-4	TGTGCCAGCAGCGGGTCGACAGCTAATGAAAAACTGTTTTTT	CASSGSTANEKLFF
TRBV2	.	TRBD1	TRBJ1-6	TGTGCCAGCACCTCGGACAGGGGCGTTCGGCCCCTCCACTTT	CASTSDRGVRPLHF
TRBV4-1	.	TRBD1	TRBJ1-2	TGCGCCAGCAGCCCTACAACGGGACAGATCTATGGCTACACCTTC	CASSPTTGQIYGYTF
TRBV5-8	once	.	TRBJ2-2	TGTGCCAGCAGCCGGACAGCCCAGGGATGGACCGGGGAGCTGTTTTTT	CASSRTAQGWTGELFF
TRBV20-1	once	TRBD1	TRBJ1-1	TGCAGTGCCAGTCCGAGGGGACAGTCCACCACTGAAGCTTTCTTT	CSASPRGQSTTEAFF
TRBV28	.	.	TRBJ1-1	TGTGCCAGCAGTTTACGCCTACAGGGAGCACCGAACACTGAAGCTTTCTTT	CASSLRLQGAPNTEAFF
TRBV10-2	.	TRBD2	TRBJ2-2	TGCGCCAGCAAACCGGGACTAGCGAGCGGCGGGGAGCTGTTTTTT	CASKPGLASGGELFF
TRBV4-1	.	TRBD2	TRBJ2-3	TGCGCCAGCAGCCAAGATCCGCCTAGCGGGATCAGCACAGATACGCAGTATTTT	CASSQDPPSGISTDTQYF
TRBV10-2	.	TRBD1	TRBJ2-1	TGCGCCAGCAGGACAGGGGGCTCCTACAATGAGCAGTTCTTC	CASRTGGSYNEQFF
TRBV19	.	TRBD2	TRBJ2-1	TGTGCCAGTAGTATCCCCCACTCCGGGACTAGCGGGAGGGCGGATGAGCAGTTCTTC	CASSIPHSGTSGRADEQFF
TRBV24-1	.	.	TRBJ2-3	TGTGCCACCAGTGATCCGCGGCCAGATACGCAGTATTTT	CATSDPRPDTQYF
TRBV11-3	.	.	TRBJ1-6	TGTGCCAGCAGCTTAGGGGCAGCAAATTCACCCCTCCACTTT	CASSLGAANSPLHF
TRBV19	.	TRBD2	TRBJ2-1	TGTGCCAGTAGCACGACTAGCGGGATTGGGAGCTCCTACAATGAGCAGTTCTTC	CASSTTSGIGSSYNEQFF